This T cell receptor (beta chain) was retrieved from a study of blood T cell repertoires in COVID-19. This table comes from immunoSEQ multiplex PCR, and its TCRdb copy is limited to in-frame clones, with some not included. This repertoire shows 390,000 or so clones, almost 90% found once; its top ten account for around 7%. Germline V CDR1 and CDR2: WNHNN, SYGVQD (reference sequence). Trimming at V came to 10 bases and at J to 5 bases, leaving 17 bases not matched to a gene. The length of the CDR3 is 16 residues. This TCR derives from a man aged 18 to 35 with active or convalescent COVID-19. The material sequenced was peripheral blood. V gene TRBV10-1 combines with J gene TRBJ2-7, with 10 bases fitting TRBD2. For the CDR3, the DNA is TGCGCCAACCTGAGGTCTGAGCGGGAGGGAGGCGACGAGCAGTACTTC. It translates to CANLRSEREGGDEQYF.